Listed below are T cell receptor beta chains from one sample, sequenced in a study of T-cell reconstitution after alpha-beta-depleted transplantation in children. MiXCR was run by TCRdb on the PCR reads, yielding one entry per CDR3 protein. The sample lists about 610,000 distinct CDR3 sequences, over 9.5% occurring once. The sample here was PBMCs from the stem cell graft donor, taken from the stem cell graft. All receptors come from a human donor who donated a stem cell graft to a child with acute myeloid leukemia. CDR3s include the opening cysteine and the closing phenylalanine or tryptophan. Fields, in order: V gene, J gene, CDR3 length, CDR3 protein.

TRBV2,TRBJ2-2,13,CASSDRATGELFF
TRBV20-1,TRBJ2-4,10,CSAPRNIQYF
TRBV7-2,TRBJ2-5,15,CASSLPSGAQETQYF
TRBV29-1,TRBJ2-1,15,CSVSGTSGRSNEQFF
TRBV20-1,TRBJ2-5,13,CSARLANEETQYF
TRBV28,TRBJ2-4,16,CASSHYQGRVKNIQYF
TRBV20-1,TRBJ2-5,15,CSATPVGGRVETQYF
TRBV20-1,TRBJ2-2,15,CSAGVLGLSAGELFF
TRBV4-3,TRBJ2-7,15,CASSQEASGTHEQYF
TRBV2,TRBJ2-7,12,CASGEGFYEQYF
TRBV27,TRBJ2-1,15,CASSLSASEYNEQFF
TRBV3-1,TRBJ2-1,14,CASSQAAFYNEQFF